This is a list of T cell receptor beta chains from one sample in a study of blood T cell repertoires in COVID-19. Assay: immunoSEQ multiplex PCR; the TCRdb copy retains only in-frame clones and omits some. Of about 120,000 clones in the sample, around 82% are singletons; the top ten hold 9% to 13%. Sequencing input: peripheral blood. Receptor source: a human donor in a cohort sampled during active COVID-19. Both conserved end residues are part of each CDR3. A D gene is named only where the DNA matches it firmly. Only part of the rows carry a size: once, few, many, or a class if the clone is expanded.

clone_size: NA
j_call: TRBJ1-5
d_call: NA
v_call: TRBV5-6
cdr3_aa: CASSLTGGNQPQHF
cdr3_nt: TGTGCCAGCAGCTTGACCGGGGGAAATCAGCCCCAGCATTTT

clone_size: NA
j_call: TRBJ2-3
d_call: TRBD1
v_call: TRBV9
cdr3_aa: CASSVTPTGERDTQYF
cdr3_nt: TGTGCCAGCAGCGTAACCCCGACAGGGGAGAGAGATACGCAGTATTTT

clone_size: NA
j_call: TRBJ2-3
d_call: TRBD2
v_call: TRBV5-1
cdr3_aa: CASSSVLAGGTDTQYF
cdr3_nt: TGCGCCAGCAGCTCAGTACTAGCGGGGGGCACAGATACGCAGTATTTT

clone_size: once
j_call: TRBJ2-1
d_call: TRBD1
v_call: TRBV7-8
cdr3_aa: CASSRDRGPYNEQFF
cdr3_nt: TGTGCCAGCAGCCGCGACAGGGGCCCCTACAATGAGCAGTTCTTC

clone_size: NA
j_call: TRBJ2-2
d_call: NA
v_call: TRBV5-5
cdr3_aa: CASSLLPGPTTGELFF
cdr3_nt: TGTGCCAGCAGCTTGTTACCAGGCCCCACCACCGGGGAGCTGTTTTTT

clone_size: NA
j_call: TRBJ1-1
d_call: NA
v_call: TRBV10-3
cdr3_aa: CAISGGLSGTEAFF
cdr3_nt: TGTGCCATCAGTGGGGGACTCTCGGGCACTGAAGCTTTCTTT

clone_size: NA
j_call: TRBJ2-3
d_call: NA
v_call: TRBV5-4
cdr3_aa: CASSPGTLRTDTQYF
cdr3_nt: TGTGCCAGCAGCCCCGGGACATTACGCACAGATACGCAGTATTTT

clone_size: NA
j_call: TRBJ2-3
d_call: NA
v_call: TRBV28
cdr3_aa: CASRDLPTDTQYF
cdr3_nt: TGTGCCAGCAGGGACTTACCCACAGATACGCAGTATTTT

clone_size: NA
j_call: TRBJ2-7
d_call: TRBD1
v_call: TRBV19
cdr3_aa: CASRDRTGNYEQYF
cdr3_nt: TGTGCCAGTAGGGACCGGACAGGGAATTACGAGCAGTACTTC

clone_size: NA
j_call: TRBJ2-3
d_call: TRBD2
v_call: TRBV4-1
cdr3_aa: CASSQPAGGADTQYF
cdr3_nt: TGCGCCAGCAGCCAGCCAGCGGGGGGGGCAGATACGCAGTATTTT

clone_size: once
j_call: TRBJ1-3
d_call: NA
v_call: TRBV5-4
cdr3_aa: CASSLGRGFSGNTIYF
cdr3_nt: TGTGCCAGCAGCTTGGGCAGGGGATTCTCTGGAAACACCATATATTTT

clone_size: NA
j_call: TRBJ2-5
d_call: TRBD1
v_call: TRBV19
cdr3_aa: CASSPGTGVWETQYF
cdr3_nt: TGTGCCAGTAGCCCCGGGACAGGGGTTTGGGAGACCCAGTACTTC

clone_size: few
j_call: TRBJ1-1
d_call: NA
v_call: TRBV5-4
cdr3_aa: CASTDAGVNTEAFF
cdr3_nt: TGTGCCAGCACCGATGCAGGGGTTAACACTGAAGCTTTCTTT

clone_size: NA
j_call: TRBJ1-1
d_call: NA
v_call: TRBV12-3/TRBV12-4
cdr3_aa: CATGQRRVPEAFF
cdr3_nt: TGTGCCACCGGACAAAGAAGGGTGCCTGAAGCTTTCTTT

clone_size: NA
j_call: TRBJ1-2
d_call: NA
v_call: TRBV7-8
cdr3_aa: CASSLASRESYGYTF
cdr3_nt: TGTGCCAGCAGCTTAGCATCCAGGGAATCGTATGGCTACACCTTC

clone_size: NA
j_call: TRBJ2-7
d_call: NA
v_call: TRBV6-5
cdr3_aa: CASRAATYEQYF
cdr3_nt: TGTGCCAGCCGAGCGGCGACCTACGAGCAGTACTTC

clone_size: NA
j_call: TRBJ2-1
d_call: TRBD2
v_call: TRBV7-2
cdr3_aa: CASSPGGSGGSYNEQFF
cdr3_nt: TGTGCCAGCAGCCCGGGGGGTTCGGGGGGCTCCTACAATGAGCAGTTCTTC

clone_size: few
j_call: TRBJ2-3
d_call: TRBD2
v_call: TRBV4-2
cdr3_aa: CASSHPGGRGGGGTDTQYF
cdr3_nt: TGTGCCAGCAGCCACCCCGGGGGGCGGGGGGGCGGAGGCACAGATACGCAGTATTTT

clone_size: NA
j_call: TRBJ2-1
d_call: TRBD2
v_call: TRBV29-1
cdr3_aa: CSVAGLAGRSYNEQFF
cdr3_nt: TGCAGCGTTGCAGGACTAGCGGGGAGGTCCTACAATGAGCAGTTCTTC

clone_size: NA
j_call: TRBJ1-1
d_call: NA
v_call: TRBV6-2/TRBV6-3
cdr3_aa: CASSPPAVPAVAFF
cdr3_nt: TGTGCCAGCAGCCCACCTGCCGTGCCGGCGGTAGCTTTCTTT

clone_size: once
j_call: TRBJ2-3
d_call: TRBD2
v_call: TRBV9
cdr3_aa: CASSPGLAGGDTQYF
cdr3_nt: TGTGCCAGCAGCCCAGGACTAGCGGGGGGGGATACGCAGTATTTT

clone_size: NA
j_call: TRBJ2-1
d_call: NA
v_call: TRBV7-9
cdr3_aa: CASSLGKGGASYNEQFF
cdr3_nt: TGTGCCAGCAGCTTGGGTAAAGGGGGGGCTTCCTACAATGAGCAGTTCTTC

clone_size: NA
j_call: TRBJ2-3
d_call: TRBD2
v_call: TRBV7-7
cdr3_aa: CASSSGLTGGDTQYF
cdr3_nt: TGTGCCAGCAGCTCGGGCTTAACGGGGGGAGATACGCAGTATTTT

clone_size: once
j_call: TRBJ1-2
d_call: TRBD1
v_call: TRBV6-5
cdr3_aa: CASSYSRRGVYGYTF
cdr3_nt: TGTGCCAGCAGTTATAGCCGCAGGGGGGTCTATGGCTACACCTTC

clone_size: once
j_call: TRBJ1-4
d_call: TRBD1
v_call: TRBV4-1
cdr3_aa: CASSRGQGAANEKLFF
cdr3_nt: TGCGCCAGCAGCCGGGGACAGGGGGCGGCTAATGAAAAACTGTTTTTT

clone_size: NA
j_call: TRBJ2-3
d_call: NA
v_call: TRBV6-6
cdr3_aa: CASSRVGTDTQYF
cdr3_nt: TGTGCCAGCAGCAGGGTCGGCACAGATACGCAGTATTTT

clone_size: once
j_call: TRBJ1-1
d_call: TRBD1
v_call: TRBV3-1/TRBV3-2
cdr3_aa: CASSPIQGTEAFF
cdr3_nt: TGTGCCAGCAGCCCTATACAGGGGACTGAAGCTTTCTTT

clone_size: NA
j_call: TRBJ2-3
d_call: NA
v_call: TRBV18
cdr3_aa: CASESGIMDTQYF
cdr3_nt: TGTGCCAGCGAGTCGGGAATTATGGATACGCAGTATTTT

clone_size: once
j_call: TRBJ1-2
d_call: NA
v_call: TRBV5-6
cdr3_aa: CASSLGIAGAGNYGYTF
cdr3_nt: TGTGCCAGCAGCCTAGGGATTGCAGGGGCTGGTAACTATGGCTACACCTTC

clone_size: NA
j_call: TRBJ2-3
d_call: TRBD2
v_call: TRBV5-1
cdr3_aa: CASSSLSGGAQDTQYF
cdr3_nt: TGCGCCAGCAGCTCCCTTAGCGGGGGGGCACAAGATACGCAGTATTTT

clone_size: NA
j_call: TRBJ1-3
d_call: NA
v_call: TRBV10-3
cdr3_aa: CAISEKRGGNTIYF
cdr3_nt: TGTGCCATCAGTGAGAAAAGGGGTGGAAACACCATATATTTT

clone_size: NA
j_call: TRBJ2-4
d_call: TRBD1
v_call: TRBV19
cdr3_aa: CASSRQGGENIQYF
cdr3_nt: TGTGCCAGTAGCCGACAGGGGGGGGAAAACATTCAGTACTTC

clone_size: NA
j_call: TRBJ2-3
d_call: TRBD2
v_call: TRBV12-3/TRBV12-4
cdr3_aa: CASSLDSGGVQYF
cdr3_nt: TGTGCCAGCAGTTTAGATAGCGGGGGGGTGCAGTATTTT

clone_size: NA
j_call: TRBJ2-1
d_call: NA
v_call: TRBV5-5
cdr3_aa: CASSLLPSVYNEQFF
cdr3_nt: TGTGCCAGCAGCTTGCTGCCTAGCGTTTACAATGAGCAGTTCTTC

clone_size: once
j_call: TRBJ2-3
d_call: NA
v_call: TRBV4-2
cdr3_aa: CASTTVGAEPIDTQYF
cdr3_nt: TGTGCCAGCACCACCGTAGGGGCGGAACCAATTGATACGCAGTATTTT

clone_size: NA
j_call: TRBJ1-4
d_call: NA
v_call: TRBV9
cdr3_aa: CASSVGRGGSATNEKLFF
cdr3_nt: TGTGCCAGCAGCGTAGGCAGGGGAGGGTCGGCAACTAATGAAAAACTGTTTTTT

clone_size: NA
j_call: TRBJ2-3
d_call: TRBD1
v_call: TRBV18
cdr3_aa: CASSPTIRTGATDTQYF
cdr3_nt: TGTGCCAGCTCACCAACAATCCGGACAGGAGCGACAGATACGCAGTATTTT

clone_size: NA
j_call: TRBJ2-7
d_call: NA
v_call: TRBV11-2
cdr3_aa: CASSFGSTGYYEQYF
cdr3_nt: TGTGCCAGCAGCTTTGGATCGACAGGCTACTACGAGCAGTACTTC

clone_size: few
j_call: TRBJ2-7
d_call: TRBD1
v_call: TRBV2
cdr3_aa: CASSEGTGGAEQYF
cdr3_nt: TGTGCCAGCAGTGAGGGGACAGGGGGCGCCGAGCAGTACTTC

clone_size: NA
j_call: TRBJ1-3
d_call: NA
v_call: TRBV12-3/TRBV12-4
cdr3_aa: CASIPGSGNTIYF
cdr3_nt: TGTGCCAGCATCCCAGGGTCTGGAAACACCATATATTTT

clone_size: NA
j_call: TRBJ1-4
d_call: NA
v_call: TRBV19
cdr3_aa: CASSTDSGTSNEKLFF
cdr3_nt: TGTGCCAGTAGTACCGATTCCGGGACATCTAATGAAAAACTGTTTTTT

clone_size: NA
j_call: TRBJ2-3
d_call: TRBD2
v_call: TRBV7-2
cdr3_aa: CASSLHGSGGLTDTQYF
cdr3_nt: TGTGCCAGCAGCTTACATGGTAGCGGGGGACTCACAGATACGCAGTATTTT

clone_size: few
j_call: TRBJ2-7
d_call: TRBD2
v_call: TRBV4-1
cdr3_aa: CASSQGWRGANYEQYF
cdr3_nt: TGCGCCAGCAGCCAAGGGTGGCGGGGGGCAAACTACGAGCAGTACTTC

clone_size: NA
j_call: TRBJ2-5
d_call: NA
v_call: TRBV11-1
cdr3_aa: CASSSGLQETQYF
cdr3_nt: TGTGCCAGCAGTTCGGGACTCCAAGAGACCCAGTACTTC

clone_size: few
j_call: TRBJ2-3
d_call: NA
v_call: TRBV19
cdr3_aa: CASMWGDGDTQYF
cdr3_nt: TGTGCCAGTATGTGGGGGGACGGAGATACGCAGTATTTT

clone_size: NA
j_call: TRBJ2-3
d_call: TRBD2
v_call: TRBV6-6
cdr3_aa: CATGGGTGTDTQYF
cdr3_nt: TGTGCCACGGGGGGGGGTACCGGCACAGATACGCAGTATTTT

clone_size: NA
j_call: TRBJ2-3
d_call: TRBD2
v_call: TRBV5-4
cdr3_aa: CASSLAGGGTDTQYF
cdr3_nt: TGTGCCAGCAGCCTAGCGGGGGGTGGCACAGATACGCAGTATTTT

clone_size: NA
j_call: TRBJ2-7
d_call: TRBD1
v_call: TRBV19
cdr3_aa: CASSRDSNYYEQYF
cdr3_nt: TGTGCCAGTAGTAGGGACAGTAACTACTACGAGCAGTACTTC

clone_size: NA
j_call: TRBJ2-1
d_call: TRBD1
v_call: TRBV9
cdr3_aa: CASSGTGQGHNEQFF
cdr3_nt: TGTGCCAGCAGCGGGACGGGACAGGGACACAATGAGCAGTTCTTC

clone_size: NA
j_call: TRBJ2-3
d_call: TRBD2
v_call: TRBV5-1
cdr3_aa: CASSPAPGGGNTDTQYF
cdr3_nt: TGCGCCAGCAGCCCGGCCCCCGGCGGGGGGAACACAGATACGCAGTATTTT

clone_size: NA
j_call: TRBJ2-3
d_call: NA
v_call: TRBV9
cdr3_aa: CASSVGGRSLSTDTQYF
cdr3_nt: TGTGCCAGCAGCGTAGGTGGCAGGTCCCTAAGCACAGATACGCAGTATTTT

clone_size: few
j_call: TRBJ1-2
d_call: TRBD1
v_call: TRBV3-1/TRBV3-2
cdr3_aa: CASSQVDRGGGYTF
cdr3_nt: TGTGCCAGCAGCCAAGTGGACAGGGGTGGGGGCTACACCTTC

clone_size: NA
j_call: TRBJ2-4
d_call: NA
v_call: TRBV24-1
cdr3_aa: CATSAQGLDIQYF
cdr3_nt: TGTGCCACCAGTGCTCAGGGGTTGGACATTCAGTACTTC

clone_size: NA
j_call: TRBJ2-7
d_call: TRBD2
v_call: TRBV19
cdr3_aa: CASTPGGGASYEQYF
cdr3_nt: TGTGCCAGTACCCCGGGGGGGGGCGCGTCCTACGAGCAGTACTTC

clone_size: NA
j_call: TRBJ1-4
d_call: TRBD1
v_call: TRBV6-1
cdr3_aa: CASSERGTGVEKLFF
cdr3_nt: TGTGCCAGCAGTGAAAGAGGGACAGGGGTTGAAAAACTGTTTTTT